This T cell receptor (beta chain) was identified in a study of CXCR3-negative and CXCR3-positive naive CD8 T cells. The CDR3 contains 15 residues. Per germline, CDR1 SGHVS and CDR2 FQNEAQ. Overall study results and limits: CXCR3-positive naive cells had TRB CDR3s that were more hydrophobic than CXCR3-negative naive cells had.

Libraries were UMI-labeled 5' RACE TRB cDNA. TCRdb derives one entry per CDR3 protein from the 5' RACE reads, leaving out DNA. The sample table includes 50,000 or so distinct CDR3 sequences. On this clonotype itself: Antigen: not known.

The sample was naive CXCR3+ CD8+ T cells from blood. Subset denoted: CD45RO-CCR7+CD27+CD95- naive CD8+ T cells expressing CXCR3 (TNR3+). The chain couples TRBV7-8 to TRBJ2-3; TCRdb gives TRBD2 as the D gene, but with no DNA this cannot be confirmed. This TCR derives from a human donor in good health. Some clones in this sample may be carry-over from other donors' samples. The CDR3 loop is CASRPEEGPTDTQYF.